This T cell receptor beta chain originates from a study of spatial heterogeneity in lung cancer. Whole-study context: Fewer alpha-chain than beta-chain sequences were consistently detected. A unique TCR and UMI combination showed up more than ten times in raw reads, on average.

The CDR3 length is 11 residues. Germline V lookup: CDR1 LNHDA, CDR2 SQIVND (reference sequence). The germline V and J ends were trimmed by 3 bases and 5 bases, with 4 bases remaining between them. MiXCR was run by TCRdb on the 5' RACE reads, yielding one entry per CDR3 protein. The table records 55,000 to 75,000 distinct CDR3 sequences, more than 7% of them present only once. This clonotype was seen at least ten times. The time point here: sample taken at primary tumor resection. Unsorted samples of tumor, nontumor lung or frozen PBMC had their whole RNA sequenced. There were around 72 donors, all of them untreated patients with early-stage non-small cell lung cancer.

Sequenced here: PBMCs, sampled at surgery. This sequence originates from a female donor with early-stage non-small cell lung cancer. The chain couples TRBV19 to TRBJ2-5, with D hard to call. CDR3 in amino acids: CASSIMETQYF. DNA of the CDR3: TGTGCCAGTAGTATCATGGAGACCCAGTACTTC.